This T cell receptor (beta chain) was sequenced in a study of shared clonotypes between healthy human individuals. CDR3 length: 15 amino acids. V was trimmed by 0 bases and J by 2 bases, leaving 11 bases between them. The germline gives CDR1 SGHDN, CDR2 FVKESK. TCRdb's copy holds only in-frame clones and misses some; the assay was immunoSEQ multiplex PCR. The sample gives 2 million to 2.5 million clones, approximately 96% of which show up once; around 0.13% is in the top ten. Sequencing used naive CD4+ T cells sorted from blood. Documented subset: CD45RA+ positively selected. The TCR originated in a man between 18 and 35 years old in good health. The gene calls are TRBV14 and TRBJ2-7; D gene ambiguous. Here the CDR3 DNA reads TGTGCCAGCAGCCAAGATCTTGCAGACACCTACGAGCAGTACTTC. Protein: CASSQDLADTYEQYF.